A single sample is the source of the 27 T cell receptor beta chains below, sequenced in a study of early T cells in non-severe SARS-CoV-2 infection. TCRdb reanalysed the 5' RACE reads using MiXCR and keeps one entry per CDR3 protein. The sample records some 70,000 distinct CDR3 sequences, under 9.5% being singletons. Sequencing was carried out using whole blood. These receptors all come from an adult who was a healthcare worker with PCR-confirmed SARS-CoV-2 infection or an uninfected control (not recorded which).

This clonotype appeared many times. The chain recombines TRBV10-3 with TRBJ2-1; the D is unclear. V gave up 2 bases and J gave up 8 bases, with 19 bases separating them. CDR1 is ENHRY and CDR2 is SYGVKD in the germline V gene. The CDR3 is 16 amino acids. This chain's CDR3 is CAISEVASALRDEQFF. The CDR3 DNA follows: TGTGCCATCAGTGAGGTTGCGTCAGCCCTTAGGGATGAGCAGTTCTTC.

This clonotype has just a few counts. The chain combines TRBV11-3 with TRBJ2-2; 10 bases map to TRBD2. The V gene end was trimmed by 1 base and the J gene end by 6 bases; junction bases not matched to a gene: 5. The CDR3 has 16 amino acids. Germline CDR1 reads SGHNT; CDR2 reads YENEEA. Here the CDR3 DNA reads TGTGCCAGCAGCTTAGGAGCGGGGGGGCCGGCCGGGGAGCTGTTTTTT. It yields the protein CASSLGAGGPAGELFF.

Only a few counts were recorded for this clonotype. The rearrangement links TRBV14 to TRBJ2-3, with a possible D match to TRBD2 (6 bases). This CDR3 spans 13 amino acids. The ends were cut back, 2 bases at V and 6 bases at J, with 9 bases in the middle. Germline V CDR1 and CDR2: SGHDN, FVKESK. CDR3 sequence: CASSQRRGDTQYF. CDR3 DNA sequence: TGTGCCAGCAGCCAACGGCGGGGTGATACGCAGTATTTT.

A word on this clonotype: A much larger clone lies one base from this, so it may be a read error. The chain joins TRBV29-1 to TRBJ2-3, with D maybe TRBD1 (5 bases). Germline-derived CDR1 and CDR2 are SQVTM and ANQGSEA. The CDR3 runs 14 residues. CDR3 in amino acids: CSIERQPSTDTQYF. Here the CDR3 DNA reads TGCAGCATTGAAAGACAGCCTAGCACAGATACGCAGTATTTT.

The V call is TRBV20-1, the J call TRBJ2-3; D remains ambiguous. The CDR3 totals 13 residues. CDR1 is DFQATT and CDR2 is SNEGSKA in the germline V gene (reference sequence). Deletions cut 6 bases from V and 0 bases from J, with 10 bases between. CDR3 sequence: CSARLGSTDTQYF. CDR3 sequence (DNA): TGCAGTGCGAGGCTGGGGAGCACAGATACGCAGTATTTT.

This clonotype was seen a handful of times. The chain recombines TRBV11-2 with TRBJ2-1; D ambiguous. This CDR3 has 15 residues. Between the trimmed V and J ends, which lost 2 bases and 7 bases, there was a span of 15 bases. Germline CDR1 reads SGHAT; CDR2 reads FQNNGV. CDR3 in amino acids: CASSLWVGGVNEQFF. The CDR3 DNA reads TGTGCCAGCAGCTTATGGGTAGGTGGCGTTAATGAGCAGTTCTTC.

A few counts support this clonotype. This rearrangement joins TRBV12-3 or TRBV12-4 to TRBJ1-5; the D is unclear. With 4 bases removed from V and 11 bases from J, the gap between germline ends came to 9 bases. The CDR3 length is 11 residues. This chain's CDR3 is CASSSLEAQHF. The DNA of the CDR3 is TGTGCCAGCAGTTCCCTTGAGGCCCAGCATTTT.

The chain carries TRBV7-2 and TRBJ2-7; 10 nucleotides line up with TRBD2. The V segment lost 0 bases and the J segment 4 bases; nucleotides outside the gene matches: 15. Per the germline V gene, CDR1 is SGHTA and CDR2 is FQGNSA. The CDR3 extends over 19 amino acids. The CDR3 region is CASSLAASRSGGATYEQYF. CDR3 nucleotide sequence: TGTGCCAGCAGCTTAGCCGCGTCGAGAAGCGGGGGGGCAACTTACGAGCAGTACTTC.

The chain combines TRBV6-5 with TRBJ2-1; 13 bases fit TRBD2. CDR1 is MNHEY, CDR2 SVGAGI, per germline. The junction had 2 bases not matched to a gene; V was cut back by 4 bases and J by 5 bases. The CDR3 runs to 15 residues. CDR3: CASSFTSGGDNEQFF. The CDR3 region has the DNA TGTGCCAGCAGTTTTACTAGCGGGGGGGACAATGAGCAGTTCTTC.

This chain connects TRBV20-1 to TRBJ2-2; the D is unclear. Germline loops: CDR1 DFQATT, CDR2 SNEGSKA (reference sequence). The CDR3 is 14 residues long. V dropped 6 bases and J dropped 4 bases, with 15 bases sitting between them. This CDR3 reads CSARDGKSTGELFF. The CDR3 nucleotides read TGCAGTGCCCGAGACGGAAAGAGCACCGGGGAGCTGTTTTTT.

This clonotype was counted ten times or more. The DNA for the CDR3 is TGTGCCAGCAACCCGGGACAGGCCATTCTAAGCTCCTACGAGCAGTACTTC. Translated, it gives CASNPGQAILSSYEQYF. The V gene is TRBV28, the J gene TRBJ2-7; TRBD1 matches at 8 bases. J gave up 0 bases and V 7 bases, and 14 bases lay outside the gene matches. Germline lookup yields CDR1 MDHEN and CDR2 SYDVKM. This CDR3 comprises 17 residues.

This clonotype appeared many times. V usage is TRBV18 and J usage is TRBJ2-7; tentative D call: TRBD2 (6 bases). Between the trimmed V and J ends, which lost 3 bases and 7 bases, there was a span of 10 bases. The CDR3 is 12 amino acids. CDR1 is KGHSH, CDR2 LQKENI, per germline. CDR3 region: CASSPAGGEQYF. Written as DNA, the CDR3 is TGTGCCAGCTCACCCGCCGGGGGTGAGCAGTACTTC.

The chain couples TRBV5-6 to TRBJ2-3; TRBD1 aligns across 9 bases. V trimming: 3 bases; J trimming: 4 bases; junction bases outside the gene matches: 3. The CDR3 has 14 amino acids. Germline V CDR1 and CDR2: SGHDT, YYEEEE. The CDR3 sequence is CASSWDRAADTQYF. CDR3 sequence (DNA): TGTGCCAGCAGCTGGGACAGGGCGGCAGATACGCAGTATTTT.

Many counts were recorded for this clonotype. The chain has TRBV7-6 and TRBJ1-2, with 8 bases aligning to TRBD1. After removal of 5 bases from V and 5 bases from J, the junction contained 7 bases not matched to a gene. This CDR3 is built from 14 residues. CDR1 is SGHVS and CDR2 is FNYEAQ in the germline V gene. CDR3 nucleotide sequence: TGTGCCAGCAGCCGTATGACAGGGGATTATGGCTACACCTTC. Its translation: CASSRMTGDYGYTF.

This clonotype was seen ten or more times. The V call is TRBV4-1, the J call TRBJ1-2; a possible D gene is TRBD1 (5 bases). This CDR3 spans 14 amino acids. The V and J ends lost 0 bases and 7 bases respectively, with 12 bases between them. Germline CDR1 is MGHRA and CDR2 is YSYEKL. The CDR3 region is CASSQDGRQGGYTF. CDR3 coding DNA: TGCGCCAGCAGCCAAGATGGGCGGCAGGGTGGCTACACCTTC.

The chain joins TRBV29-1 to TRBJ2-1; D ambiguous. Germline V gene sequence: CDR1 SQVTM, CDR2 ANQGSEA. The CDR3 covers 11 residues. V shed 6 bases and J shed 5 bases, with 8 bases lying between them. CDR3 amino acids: CSVVSDNEQFF. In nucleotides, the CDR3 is TGCAGCGTAGTTTCTGACAATGAGCAGTTCTTC.

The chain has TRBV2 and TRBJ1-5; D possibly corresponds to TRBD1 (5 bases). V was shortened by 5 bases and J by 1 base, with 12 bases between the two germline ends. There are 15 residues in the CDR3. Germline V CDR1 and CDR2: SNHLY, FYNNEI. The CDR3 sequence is CASSLQGRSNQPQHF. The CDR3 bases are TGTGCCAGCAGTTTGCAGGGAAGAAGCAATCAGCCCCAGCATTTT.

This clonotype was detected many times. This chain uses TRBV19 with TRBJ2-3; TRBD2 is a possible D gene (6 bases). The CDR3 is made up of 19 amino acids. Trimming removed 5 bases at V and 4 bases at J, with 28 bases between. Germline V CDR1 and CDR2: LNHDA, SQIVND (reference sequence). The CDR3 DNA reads TGTGCCAGTAGTCTCCGGGAGCTCTGGGATCACCCAAGGGCAGATACGCAGTATTTT. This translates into CASSLRELWDHPRADTQYF.

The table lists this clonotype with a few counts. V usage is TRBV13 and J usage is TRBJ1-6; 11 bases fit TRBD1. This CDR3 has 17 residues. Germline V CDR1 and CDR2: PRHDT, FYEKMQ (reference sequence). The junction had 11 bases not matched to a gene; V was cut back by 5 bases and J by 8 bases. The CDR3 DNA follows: TGTGCCAGCAGCCGACAAGGGACAGGGGGGAAAGATTCACCCCTCCACTTT. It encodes CASSRQGTGGKDSPLHF.

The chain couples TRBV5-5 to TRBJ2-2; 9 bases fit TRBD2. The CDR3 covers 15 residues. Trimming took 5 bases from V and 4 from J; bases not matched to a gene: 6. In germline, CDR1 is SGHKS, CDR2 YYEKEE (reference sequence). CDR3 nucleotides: TGTGCCAGCAGGCCGCGGGAGGGCGGCACCGGGGAGCTGTTTTTT. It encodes CASRPREGGTGELFF.

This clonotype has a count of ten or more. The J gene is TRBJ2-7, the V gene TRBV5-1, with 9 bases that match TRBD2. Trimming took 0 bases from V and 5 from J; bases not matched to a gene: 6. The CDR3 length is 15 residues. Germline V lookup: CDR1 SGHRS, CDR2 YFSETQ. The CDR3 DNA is TGCGCCAGCAGCTTGGATGCGGGAGGGCACGACGAGCAGTACTTC. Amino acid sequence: CASSLDAGGHDEQYF.

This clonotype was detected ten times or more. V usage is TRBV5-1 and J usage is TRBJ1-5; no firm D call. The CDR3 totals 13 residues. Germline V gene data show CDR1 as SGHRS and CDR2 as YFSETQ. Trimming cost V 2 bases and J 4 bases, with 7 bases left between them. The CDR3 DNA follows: TGCGCCAGCAGCTTTGGAAGGAATCAGCCCCAGCATTTT. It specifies CASSFGRNQPQHF.

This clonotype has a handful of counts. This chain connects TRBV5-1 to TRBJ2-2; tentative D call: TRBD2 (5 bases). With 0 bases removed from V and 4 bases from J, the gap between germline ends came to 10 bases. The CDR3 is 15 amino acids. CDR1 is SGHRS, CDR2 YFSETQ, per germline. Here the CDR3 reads CASSLDGSGTGELFF. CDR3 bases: TGCGCCAGCAGCTTGGATGGCAGCGGCACCGGGGAGCTGTTTTTT.

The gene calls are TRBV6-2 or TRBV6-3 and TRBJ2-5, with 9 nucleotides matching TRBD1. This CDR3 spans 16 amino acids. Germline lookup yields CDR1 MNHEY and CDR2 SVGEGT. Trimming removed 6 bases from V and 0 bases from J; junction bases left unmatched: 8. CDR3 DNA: TGTGCCAGCAGGAGACCGACAGGGGGAGACCAAGAGACCCAGTACTTC. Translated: CASRRPTGGDQETQYF.

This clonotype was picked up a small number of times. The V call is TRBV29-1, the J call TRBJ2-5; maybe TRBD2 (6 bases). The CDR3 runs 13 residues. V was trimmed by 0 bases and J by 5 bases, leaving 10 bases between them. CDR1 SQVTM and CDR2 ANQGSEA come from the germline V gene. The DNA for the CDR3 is TGCAGCGTTGAAGAACTAGCCGGGGAGACCCAGTACTTC. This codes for CSVEELAGETQYF.

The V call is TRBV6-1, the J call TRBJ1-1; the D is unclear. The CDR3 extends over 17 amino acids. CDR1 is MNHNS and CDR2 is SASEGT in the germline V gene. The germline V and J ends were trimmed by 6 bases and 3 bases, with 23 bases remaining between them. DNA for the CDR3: TGTGCCAGCAGAGGGTATCTGGGAAGTGGCGGCGACACTGAAGCTTTCTTT. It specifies CASRGYLGSGGDTEAFF.

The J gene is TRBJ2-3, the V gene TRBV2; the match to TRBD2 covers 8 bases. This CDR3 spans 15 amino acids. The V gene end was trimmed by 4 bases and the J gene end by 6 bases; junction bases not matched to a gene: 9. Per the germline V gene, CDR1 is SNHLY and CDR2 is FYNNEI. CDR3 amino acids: CASSVSGGPRDTQYF. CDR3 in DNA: TGTGCCAGCAGTGTATCGGGAGGGCCTCGGGATACGCAGTATTTT.